The 22 T cell receptor beta chains listed next were all sequenced from one sample in a study of post-analysis software for immune sequencing data (dated by TCRdb to 2013 to 2016). Broader findings and caveats from the paper: A handful of TRBV segments, including TRBV5-6, TRBV5-1 and TRBV20-1, were significantly more frequent in patients than controls.

The antigens for these receptors are not known. Receptor amplification or capture employed PCR. TCRdb records Illumina HiSeq 2500 as the sequencer. Unique molecular identifiers were incorporated into TCR beta cDNA libraries to reduce PCR and sequencing biases. TCRdb reanalyzed the raw reads on its own, using fastp at Q25 for trimming and MiXCR for clone calling, and kept in-frame beta chains. Duplicate CDR3 protein sequences are folded into a single record with the most common DNA and genes. The sample table holds hundreds of thousands of distinct CDR3 sequences, of which roughly three fifths were seen once. Clones ranked in the top ten supply roughly 12% of the sample. Material for sequencing was blood. The receptors shown here come from a girl aged 2 to 9 with multiple sclerosis.

This chain joins TRBV5-1 and TRBJ2-4; 12 bases are shared with TRBD2. This CDR3 comprises 16 residues. With 0 bases clipped from V and 7 bases from J, the junction kept 5 bases outside the gene matches. The germline CDR1 and CDR2 sequences are SGHRS and YFSETQ. The CDR3 bases are TGCGCCAGCAGCTTGGGACTAGCGGGAGTGCGGAACATTCAGTACTTC. Translation gives CASSLGLAGVRNIQYF. The full variable domain, in which reference TRBV5-1 and TRBJ2-4 provide the parts outside the CDR3, is KAGVTQTPRYLIKTRGQQVTLSCSPISGHRSVSWYQQTPGQGLQFLFEYFSETQRNKGNFPGRFSGRQFSNSRSEMNVSTLELGDSALYLCASSLGLAGVRNIQYFGAGTRLSVL.

This rearrangement joins TRBV12-3 or TRBV12-4 to TRBJ1-3; D perhaps matches TRBD1 (5 bases). This CDR3 has 15 residues. Trimming took 5 bases from V and 0 from J, leaving 11 bases between them. This chain's CDR3 is CASSPGGSSGNTIYF. DNA of the CDR3: TGTGCCAGCAGTCCCGGGGGGAGCTCTGGAAACACCATATATTTT.

This rearrangement joins TRBV10-3 to TRBJ2-1; 8 bases align to TRBD1. There are 14 residues in the CDR3. V gave up 6 bases and J gave up 10 bases; unmatched junction bases: 11. The germline V gene encodes CDR1 ENHRY and CDR2 SYGVKD. DNA of the CDR3: TGTGCCATCAGGGGACAGGTACCTTCGCGAGAGCAGTTCTTC. It yields the protein CAIRGQVPSREQFF.

The chain recombines TRBV5-1 with TRBJ2-1; 10 bases fit TRBD2. The CDR3 spans 16 residues. Per the germline V gene, CDR1 is SGHRS and CDR2 is YFSETQ. The V segment lost 2 bases and the J segment 10 bases; nucleotides outside the gene matches: 12. The CDR3 region is CASSFERLAGVYEQFF. CDR3 in DNA: TGCGCCAGCAGCTTTGAACGGCTAGCGGGGGTTTACGAGCAGTTCTTC. The full variable domain, its missing parts supplied by reference TRBV5-1 and TRBJ2-1, is KAGVTQTPRYLIKTRGQQVTLSCSPISGHRSVSWYQQTPGQGLQFLFEYFSETQRNKGNFPGRFSGRQFSNSRSEMNVSTLELGDSALYLCASSFERLAGVYEQFFGPGTRLTVL.

The rearrangement links TRBV20-1 to TRBJ2-3; unclear D gene. Germline values: CDR1 DFQATT, CDR2 SNEGSKA (reference sequence). This CDR3 has 15 amino acids. Between the trimmed V and J ends, which lost 3 bases and 1 base, there was a span of 14 bases. CDR3 region: CSASPSRGRTDTQYF. CDR3 DNA: TGCAGTGCTAGTCCCAGCCGTGGACGCACAGATACGCAGTATTTT.

The chain carries TRBV18 and TRBJ1-1, with D uncertain. CDR3 size: 15 residues. V lost 3 bases and J lost 0, with 11 bases in between. The germline V gene has CDR1 KGHSH and CDR2 LQKENI. The chain's CDR3 is CASSPSGVMNTEAFF. The CDR3 DNA follows: TGTGCCAGCTCACCTAGTGGGGTCATGAACACTGAAGCTTTCTTT.

This rearrangement joins TRBV6-1 to TRBJ2-7, with D unclear. TRBJ2-5 matches the DNA end more closely, so the J call is doubtful. The germline CDR1 and CDR2 sequences are MNHNS and SASEGT. This CDR3 comprises 14 residues. CDR3 bases: TGTGCCAGCAGTGAAGTTAGGGCGGACGAGACCCAGTACTTC. Translation: CASSEVRADETQYF.

The V gene is TRBV7-3, the J gene TRBJ2-1, with D hard to call. CDR1 SGHTA and CDR2 FQGTGA come from the germline V gene. Trimming removed 1 base at V and 4 bases at J, with 5 bases between. The CDR3 loop spans 13 amino acids. The CDR3 is CASSLSVYNEQFF. CDR3 bases: TGTGCCAGCAGCTTAAGTGTGTACAATGAGCAGTTCTTC.

Only a few counts were recorded for this clonotype. The rearrangement joins TRBV14 to TRBJ2-7; TRBD2 matches 10 bases. There are 15 residues in the CDR3. Germline lookup yields CDR1 SGHDN and CDR2 FVKESK. Unmatched junction bases numbered 3, after V lost 4 bases and J lost 0 bases. For the CDR3, the DNA is TGTGCCAGCAGCCGCGGACTAGCGGCCTCCTACGAGCAGTACTTC. Protein: CASSRGLAASYEQYF.

The chain couples TRBV20-1 to TRBJ2-1; 7 bases fit TRBD1. V dropped 7 bases and J dropped 7; count of bases not matched to a gene: 10. Looked up from germline, CDR1 is DFQATT and CDR2 is SNEGSKA (reference sequence). This CDR3 region has 13 residues. CDR3 residues: CSVERQGRNEQFF. As DNA, the CDR3 is TGCAGTGTTGAACGACAGGGTAGAAATGAGCAGTTCTTC.

Only a few counts were recorded for this clonotype. The chain links TRBV20-1 to TRBJ2-1; 10 bases are a match to TRBD2. The germline V gene encodes CDR1 DFQATT and CDR2 SNEGSKA (reference sequence). Unmatched junction bases numbered 8, after V lost 6 bases and J lost 3 bases. The CDR3 runs 15 residues. CDR3 in amino acids: CSAPQRGGGYNEQFF. The CDR3 DNA follows: TGCAGTGCGCCCCAGCGGGGGGGTGGCTACAATGAGCAGTTCTTC.

The rearrangement links TRBV3-1 to TRBJ2-3; TRBD2 matches at 9 bases. Germline V gene sequence: CDR1 LGHDT, CDR2 YNNKEL (reference sequence). V lost 5 bases, J lost 0 bases, and 12 bases stayed unmatched. The CDR3 is 18 residues long. The CDR3 coding sequence is TGTGCCAGCAGCGGAAGAGGGCTAGCGGGGCCTAGCACAGATACGCAGTATTTT. Translating gives CASSGRGLAGPSTDTQYF.

This clonotype occurred a few times. The genes are TRBV5-1 and TRBJ2-1, with a weak D call TRBD2 (5 bases). The V gene's germline CDR1 is SGHRS and CDR2 YFSETQ. Deletions cut 4 bases from V and 9 bases from J, with 14 bases between. This CDR3 contains 13 residues. The CDR3 DNA sequence: TGCGCCAGCAGCGCGGGCCGGAGACCTGAGCAGTTCTTC. Protein product: CASSAGRRPEQFF.

This clonotype was observed a handful of times. The CDR3, as DNA: TGTGCCACCAGCAGAGATATAACAGGTGAAGAGCAGTTCTTC. It translates to CATSRDITGEEQFF. The chain joins TRBV15 to TRBJ2-1, with D maybe TRBD1 (5 bases). CDR3 length: 14 amino acids. Germline V gives CDR1 LNHNV, CDR2 YYDKDF (reference sequence). V lost 0 bases to trimming and J lost 10 bases, with 13 bases between them.

CDR3 nucleotides: TGCAGCGTCGAGGGCCCACTAGCGGGAGGGCCCGCAGATACGCAGTATTTT. Amino acids: CSVEGPLAGGPADTQYF. The chain is built from TRBV29-1 and TRBJ2-3; TRBD2 matches 13 bases. Losses at the gene ends were 6 bases for V and 4 bases for J; bases not matched to a gene: 13. This CDR3 region has 17 residues. Per germline, CDR1 SQVTM and CDR2 ANQGSEA.

The chain has TRBV29-1 and TRBJ1-2; perhaps TRBD1 as D (6 bases). The germline gives CDR1 SQVTM, CDR2 ANQGSEA. Between the trimmed V and J ends, which lost 7 bases and 3 bases, there was a span of 15 bases. The CDR3 loop spans 13 amino acids. The CDR3 DNA reads TGCAGCGCGACAGGACCCGGGGACTATGGCTACACCTTC. Amino acids: CSATGPGDYGYTF.

This clonotype has just a few counts. The chain combines TRBV12-3 or TRBV12-4 with TRBJ2-7; perhaps TRBD1 as D (5 bases). Trimming took 1 base from V and 6 from J, leaving 25 bases between them. This CDR3 has 18 amino acids. The CDR3 coding sequence is TGTGCCAGCAGTTTAGTTATAACCCCGGCAGGGTCTATCCTCGAGCAGTACTTC. Protein: CASSLVITPAGSILEQYF.

This clonotype was observed a few times. This rearrangement joins TRBV10-3 to TRBJ1-1; D gene ambiguous. The CDR3 is 11 residues long. V was trimmed by 6 bases and J by 11 bases, leaving 13 bases between them. Germline-derived CDR1 and CDR2 are ENHRY and SYGVKD. The CDR3, as DNA: TGTGCCATCAGCGCGGGTCCTGGGGCTTTCTTT. It codes for CAISAGPGAFF.

The chain joins TRBV7-2 to TRBJ1-2, with D possibly matching TRBD1 (6 bases). Germline V lookup: CDR1 SGHTA, CDR2 FQGNSA. The CDR3 runs 15 residues. V was pared by 1 base and J by 5 bases, with 14 bases between. The CDR3 sequence is CASSLGQAVSYGYTF. CDR3 sequence (DNA): TGTGCCAGCAGCTTAGGACAGGCGGTATCGTATGGCTACACCTTC.

The chain couples TRBV5-1 to TRBJ2-7; D tentatively reads TRBD1 or TRBD2 (5 bases each). The ends were cut back, 4 bases at V and 4 bases at J, with 15 bases in the middle. Germline V gene data show CDR1 as SGHRS and CDR2 as YFSETQ. The CDR3 totals 14 residues. CDR3 sequence (DNA): TGCGCCAGCAGCCCGGGACGCGGCCTTTACGAGCAGTACTTC. Translated, it gives CASSPGRGLYEQYF.

This chain links TRBV20-1 with TRBJ2-3; 8 nucleotides agree with TRBD1. V gave up 0 bases and J gave up 3 bases; unmatched junction bases: 5. The germline V gene encodes CDR1 DFQATT and CDR2 SNEGSKA (reference sequence). The CDR3 covers 15 residues. The CDR3 nucleotides read TGCAGTGCTAGAGAGGCCAGGGGGCGTACAGATACGCAGTATTTT. This translates into CSAREARGRTDTQYF.

The chain has TRBV20-1 and TRBJ2-1, with D possibly TRBD2 on 8 matching bases. V lost 3 bases and J 7 bases, leaving 19 bases between the germline ends. The CDR3 contains 15 residues. Germline V gives CDR1 DFQATT, CDR2 SNEGSKA (reference sequence). The CDR3 protein is CSARAGGASGNEQFF. Written as DNA, the CDR3 is TGCAGTGCTAGGGCAGGGGGTGCTAGCGGGAATGAGCAGTTCTTC.